There are a few counts of the clone carrying this T cell receptor beta chain. Its specificity is not known. The junction had 8 bases not matched to a gene; V was cut back by 4 bases and J by 1 base. CDR3 size: 16 residues. Germline CDR1 reads SNHLY; CDR2 reads FYNNEI. The sample belongs to a study of T-cell memory formation after mild COVID-19. Study-wide background: TCR clusters were mostly donor specific. Whole-study findings and limits: Shrinking CD4+ clones were chiefly CM and EM; CD8+ ones were chiefly EMRA. Cross-reactive memory seemingly joined, as some responding clones were found in pre-infection memory.

Libraries for TCRalpha and TCRbeta carried sample barcodes and unique molecular identifiers via 5'RACE. Via MiXCR, TCRdb re-called the 5' RACE reads, giving one row per CDR3 protein. The sample shows roughly 600,000 distinct CDR3 sequences, roughly 18% of them seen only once. The rearrangement links TRBV2 to TRBJ2-5; 8 positions agree with TRBD2. The sequencing input was PBMCs or a T cell subset sorted from them (not recorded which). The clonotype was recovered from an adult woman who had mild COVID-19 (a few samples of this study predate the infection). Cell type and time point are not known. The CDR3 region is CASSAWSGGPQETQYF. CDR3 nucleotides: TGTGCCAGCAGTGCGTGGAGCGGGGGTCCCCAAGAGACCCAGTACTTC. The whole variable domain, filled in from reference TRBV2 and TRBJ2-5, reads EPEVTQTPSHQVTQMGQEVILRCVPISNHLYFYWYRQILGQKVEFLVSFYNNEISEKSEIFDDQFSVERPDGSNFTLKIRSTKLEDSAMYFCASSAWSGGPQETQYFGPGTRLLVL.